The 32 T cell receptor beta chains below come from one sample, sequenced in a study of response to subunit inactivated influenza vaccine. TCRdb called the RT-PCR reads again in MiXCR, with one record for every CDR3 protein. Among under 500,000 distinct CDR3 sequences listed, approximately 11% were seen once. This specimen was PBMCs from blood, taken 45 days after vaccination. These receptors were taken from a man aged 45-60 years who received an inactivated influenza vaccine.

The sample holds a few counts of this clonotype. The CDR3 protein is CASSLGNRVTAGYTF. In DNA, the CDR3 is TGTGCCAGCAGCTTGGGTAACAGGGTAACCGCTGGCTACACCTTC. The V and J genes are TRBV7-9 and TRBJ1-2, with D tentatively TRBD1 (6 bases). Trimming cost V 3 bases and J 7 bases, with 18 bases left between them. Germline V gene data show CDR1 as SEHNR and CDR2 as FQNEAQ (reference sequence). This CDR3 spans 15 amino acids.

V usage is TRBV7-9 and J usage is TRBJ2-7; D gene unclear. CDR1 SEHNR and CDR2 FQNEAQ come from the germline V gene (reference sequence). The V gene lost 2 bases and the J gene lost 4 bases, with 12 bases spanning the gap. The CDR3 loop spans 14 amino acids. The CDR3 region is CASSLTPVPYEQYF. As DNA, the CDR3 is TGTGCCAGCAGCTTAACGCCGGTGCCATACGAGCAGTACTTC.

This clonotype has a count of ten or more. The chain has TRBV28 and TRBJ1-2, with 9 bases fitting TRBD1. Germline V gene lookup returns CDR1 MDHEN and CDR2 SYDVKM. V shed 6 bases and J 3 bases; nucleotides not matched to a gene: 5. This CDR3 contains 14 residues. CDR3 sequence: CASRRDRGYYGYTF. CDR3 nucleotides: TGTGCCAGCAGGCGAGACAGGGGGTACTATGGCTACACCTTC.

The chain is built from TRBV5-8 and TRBJ2-7, with D tentatively TRBD2 (6 bases). Trimming stripped 1 base from V and 6 bases from J, with 20 bases between. The CDR3 runs 16 residues. Germline V gene sequence: CDR1 SGHTS, CDR2 YDEGEE. CDR3 sequence reads: CASSLHPPGVGFEQYF. The CDR3 region has the DNA TGTGCCAGCAGCTTGCATCCTCCGGGAGTAGGCTTCGAGCAGTACTTC.

This clonotype was counted between two and nine times. The chain carries TRBV12-3 or TRBV12-4 and TRBJ2-4, with TRBD1 identical over 7 bases. Unmatched junction bases numbered 5, after V lost 2 bases and J lost 7 bases. This CDR3 region has 14 residues. CDR3 sequence (DNA): TGTGCCAGCAGTTTAAGCGCCAGGGGGAACATTCAGTACTTC. Protein: CASSLSARGNIQYF.

The gene calls are TRBV7-9 and TRBJ1-4; 7 positions agree with TRBD1. This CDR3 is 13 amino acids long. Germline loops: CDR1 SEHNR, CDR2 FQNEAQ (reference sequence). V was clipped by 5 bases and J by 14 bases; unmatched bases: 11. The CDR3 region has the DNA TGTGCCAGCAGCGGGCCCTCCGGACAGGTCCTGTTTTTT. This translates into CASSGPSGQVLFF.

This clonotype was observed at least ten times. This chain connects TRBV12-3 or TRBV12-4 to TRBJ2-1, with D possibly TRBD2 on 6 matching bases. This CDR3 comprises 14 residues. V shed 3 bases and J shed 6 bases, with 12 bases lying between them. The CDR3 reads CASSFGGDFNEQFF. The CDR3 DNA reads as TGTGCCAGCAGTTTCGGCGGGGATTTCAATGAGCAGTTCTTC.

CDR3 in amino acids: CASSPDLPSTGELFF. CDR3 nucleotide sequence: TGCGCCAGCAGCCCCGACCTCCCTAGTACCGGGGAGCTGTTTTTT. The chain has TRBV5-1 and TRBJ2-2; D ambiguous. The CDR3 contains 15 residues. CDR1 SGHRS and CDR2 YFSETQ come from the germline V gene. The V end lost 4 bases, the J end lost 5 bases, and 15 bases lay between the germline ends.

V gene TRBV5-1 combines with J gene TRBJ1-2, with no clear D. The CDR3 totals 14 residues. In germline, CDR1 is SGHRS, CDR2 YFSETQ. Trimming removed 0 bases from V and 8 bases from J, with 14 bases in between. The CDR3: CASSLDGFDRGYTF. The CDR3 nucleotides are TGCGCCAGCAGCTTGGACGGCTTCGATAGGGGCTACACCTTC.

The rearrangement joins TRBV18 to TRBJ2-2; D may be TRBD1 or TRBD2 (5 bases each). This CDR3 has 16 amino acids. The ends were cut back, 0 bases at V and 3 bases at J, with 11 bases in the middle. Germline V gene data show CDR1 as KGHSH and CDR2 as LQKENI. The CDR3 region is CASSPPLGVDTGELFF. As DNA, the CDR3 is TGTGCCAGCTCACCACCGTTGGGGGTGGACACCGGGGAGCTGTTTTTT.

This clonotype was found a few times. The chain employs TRBV10-3 and TRBJ1-5, with D unresolved. CDR1 is ENHRY, CDR2 SYGVKD, per germline. The CDR3 is 13 residues long. Trimming cost V 5 bases and J 7 bases, with 12 bases left between them. CDR3 amino acids: CAISHGEGQPQHF. CDR3 DNA sequence: TGTGCCATCAGTCACGGGGAAGGACAGCCCCAGCATTTT.

This clonotype was seen many times. CDR3: CASSLAGNGSPLHF. CDR3 DNA sequence: TGTGCCAGCAGCTTGGCAGGGAATGGGTCACCCCTCCACTTT. V and J are TRBV5-4 and TRBJ1-6; perhaps TRBD1 as D (5 bases). The CDR3 consists of 14 residues. V dropped 0 bases and J dropped 10 bases, with 11 bases sitting between them. Germline loops: CDR1 SGHNT, CDR2 YYREEE (reference sequence).

Many counts were recorded for this clonotype. The chain carries TRBV5-1 and TRBJ2-7; weak D call: TRBD1 (5 bases). CDR3 length equals 15 residues. The germline gives CDR1 SGHRS, CDR2 YFSETQ. The germline V and J ends were trimmed by 5 bases and 0 bases, with 15 bases remaining between them. CDR3: CASSQDSQSSYEQYF. CDR3 in DNA: TGCGCCAGCAGTCAAGACAGCCAAAGCTCCTACGAGCAGTACTTC.

The chain employs TRBV4-3 and TRBJ2-3, with D possibly TRBD2 on 6 matching bases. V was clipped by 0 bases and J by 7 bases, with 14 bases between them. This CDR3 comprises 15 residues. Looked up from germline, CDR1 is LGHNA and CDR2 is YSLEER. The CDR3 sequence is CASSQDSSGGNTQYF. DNA of the CDR3: TGCGCCAGCAGCCAAGATTCTAGTGGGGGGAATACGCAGTATTTT.

This clonotype was picked up a small number of times. This sequence joins TRBV4-3 and TRBJ2-4; D may be TRBD1 (6 bases). The CDR3 covers 16 residues. Germline V gene lookup returns CDR1 LGHNA and CDR2 YSLEER. V was pared by 1 base and J by 0 bases, with 10 bases between. CDR3 in DNA: TGCGCCAGCAGCCAAGTGGGACAACTAGCCAAAAACATTCAGTACTTC. As protein: CASSQVGQLAKNIQYF.

The genes are TRBV25-1 and TRBJ1-2; 8 nucleotides align to TRBD1. This CDR3 has 15 residues. Trimming took 3 bases from V and 7 from J; bases not matched to a gene: 10. The germline gives CDR1 MGHDK, CDR2 SYGVNS. The CDR3 sequence is CASSESNRGIAGYTF. CDR3 bases: TGTGCCAGCAGTGAGTCGAACAGGGGGATTGCTGGCTACACCTTC.

A few counts support this clonotype. The genes are TRBV20-1 and TRBJ2-1; 11 nucleotides agree with TRBD2. This CDR3 is built from 14 residues. Germline CDR1 and CDR2: DFQATT and SNEGSKA (reference sequence). The ends lost 3 bases at V and 7 bases at J; junction bases unmatched: 5. CDR3 in DNA: TGCAGTGCTAGGATGCTAGCGGGGGGTAATGAGCAGTTCTTC. The encoded protein is CSARMLAGGNEQFF.

The chain employs TRBV5-1 and TRBJ1-1; D not resolved. With 3 bases removed from V and 4 bases from J, the gap between germline ends came to 13 bases. Looked up from germline, CDR1 is SGHRS and CDR2 is YFSETQ. The CDR3 runs to 14 residues. The CDR3: CASSSAGIATEAFF. CDR3 DNA sequence: TGCGCCAGCAGCTCCGCTGGGATCGCCACTGAAGCTTTCTTT. The variable domain in full, completed from reference TRBV5-1 and TRBJ1-1, reads KAGVTQTPRYLIKTRGQQVTLSCSPISGHRSVSWYQQTPGQGLQFLFEYFSETQRNKGNFPGRFSGRQFSNSRSEMNVSTLELGDSALYLCASSSAGIATEAFFGQGTRLTVV.

This clonotype was observed many times. This chain uses TRBV4-3 with TRBJ2-1, with D perhaps given as TRBD1 or TRBD2 (5 bases each). With 0 bases removed from V and 4 bases from J, the gap between germline ends came to 10 bases. The CDR3 loop spans 15 amino acids. Germline lookup yields CDR1 LGHNA and CDR2 YSLEER. CDR3 loop: CASSQEGTYYNEQFF. CDR3 nucleotide sequence: TGCGCCAGCAGCCAAGAAGGGACGTATTACAATGAGCAGTTCTTC.

This chain uses TRBV5-1 with TRBJ2-1; 8 nucleotides align to TRBD2. V lost 5 bases, J lost 3 bases, and 4 bases stayed unmatched. The CDR3 is 14 residues long. CDR1 SGHRS and CDR2 YFSETQ come from the germline V gene. The CDR3 loop is CASRAAGDYNEQFF. CDR3 DNA: TGCGCCAGCAGAGCAGCGGGGGACTACAATGAGCAGTTCTTC.

This clonotype was counted a few times. This rearrangement joins TRBV4-2 to TRBJ2-6, with D perhaps TRBD1 (5 bases). V dropped 0 bases and J dropped 4 bases, with 10 bases sitting between them. Germline V CDR1 and CDR2: LGHNA, YNFKEQ. The CDR3 totals 16 residues. CDR3 amino acids: CASSQDLGLGANVLTF. In DNA, the CDR3 is TGTGCCAGCAGCCAAGATCTGGGGCTAGGGGCCAACGTCCTGACTTTC.

This clonotype occurred a few times. This chain links TRBV5-1 with TRBJ2-4; D not certain. The CDR3 totals 14 residues. CDR1 is SGHRS, CDR2 YFSETQ, per germline. V dropped 3 bases and J dropped 7 bases, with 14 bases sitting between them. CDR3 DNA: TGCGCCAGCAGCTCGTTACCACGACACAACATTCAGTACTTC. Residues: CASSSLPRHNIQYF.

The sample holds one count of this clonotype. V is TRBV30 and J is TRBJ2-1, with TRBD2 matching over 12 bases. Per the germline V gene, CDR1 is GTSNPN and CDR2 is SVGIG (reference sequence). The CDR3 runs 13 residues. Trimming at V came to 7 bases and at J to 9 bases, leaving 7 bases not matched to a gene. CDR3 DNA: TGTGCCTCACAGACTAGCGGGAGCATTGAGCAGTTCTTC. It translates to CASQTSGSIEQFF.

This clonotype was observed a few times. The V and J genes are TRBV29-1 and TRBJ2-2; D possibly matches TRBD1 or TRBD2 (7 bases each). CDR3 length: 14 residues. Germline CDR1 reads SQVTM; CDR2 reads ANQGSEA. Trimming pared 7 bases from V and 4 bases from J, leaving 16 bases between. This chain's CDR3 is CSGTGRGGTGELFF. The CDR3 nucleotides are TGCAGCGGGACGGGCAGGGGGGGCACCGGGGAGCTGTTTTTT.

The gene calls are TRBV27 and TRBJ2-7, with 10 bases matching TRBD2. J gave up 0 bases and V 2 bases, and 7 bases lay outside the gene matches. Germline V gene sequence: CDR1 MNHEY, CDR2 SMNVEV (reference sequence). The CDR3 length is 17 residues. This CDR3 reads CASSLLWASGGSYEQYF. DNA for the CDR3: TGTGCCAGCAGTTTACTTTGGGCTAGCGGGGGCTCCTACGAGCAGTACTTC.

This clonotype was seen more than once but under ten times. The chain carries TRBV6-5 and TRBJ2-5, with 13 bases aligning to TRBD2. CDR3 length: 17 amino acids. Per germline, CDR1 MNHEY and CDR2 SVGAGI. J lost 5 bases, V lost 0 bases, and 6 bases had no gene match. As DNA, the CDR3 is TGTGCCAGCAGTTACTCTCGGGGACTAGCGGGATCGGAGACCCAGTACTTC. Translated, it gives CASSYSRGLAGSETQYF.

The chain has TRBV5-1 and TRBJ2-3; D might be TRBD2 (6 bases). Germline V gene sequence: CDR1 SGHRS, CDR2 YFSETQ. V lost 4 bases, J lost 3 bases, and 12 bases lay in between. This CDR3 has 14 residues. For the CDR3, the DNA is TGCGCCAGCAGCCAGCTGGGGGGAACAGATACGCAGTATTTT. Translated: CASSQLGGTDTQYF.

V is TRBV29-1 and J is TRBJ2-1; the D is unclear. The ends were cut back, 5 bases at V and 5 bases at J, with 16 bases in the middle. Looked up from germline, CDR1 is SQVTM and CDR2 is ANQGSEA. The length of the CDR3 is 14 residues. The CDR3 spells CSVSALAADNEQFF. The CDR3 region has the DNA TGCAGCGTTTCTGCGTTGGCGGCAGACAATGAGCAGTTCTTC.

V is TRBV20-1 and J is TRBJ2-1; D perhaps matches TRBD2 (6 bases). With 1 base removed from V and 13 bases from J, the gap between germline ends came to 11 bases. Germline assignment: CDR1 DFQATT and CDR2 SNEGSKA (reference sequence). CDR3 length equals 11 residues. CDR3 in amino acids: CSARVGTSQFF. For the CDR3, the DNA is TGCAGTGCTAGAGTTGGGACTTCTCAGTTCTTC.

The chain is built from TRBV27 and TRBJ1-2; 7 bases are a match to TRBD1. Trimming at V came to 8 bases and at J to 12 bases, leaving 12 bases not matched to a gene. This CDR3 region has 12 residues. The germline V gene encodes CDR1 MNHEY and CDR2 SMNVEV (reference sequence). CDR3 amino acids: CASVRQGWADTF. DNA of the CDR3: TGTGCCAGCGTACGACAGGGTTGGGCGGACACCTTC.

This clonotype came up many times. This chain uses TRBV24-1 with TRBJ2-1; TRBD1 matches at 7 bases. Losses at the gene ends were 3 bases for V and 0 bases for J; bases not matched to a gene: 4. The CDR3 covers 16 residues. CDR1 is KGHDR and CDR2 is SFDVKD in the germline V gene. The chain's CDR3 is CATSDPQGSSYNEQFF. DNA of the CDR3: TGTGCCACCAGTGATCCACAGGGGAGCTCCTACAATGAGCAGTTCTTC.

This clonotype was detected a few times. V and J are TRBV7-2 and TRBJ2-3, with a tentative D call TRBD2 (5 bases). Germline CDR1 and CDR2: SGHTA and FQGNSA. CDR3 length: 14 amino acids. Between the trimmed V and J ends, which lost 2 bases and 5 bases, there was a span of 11 bases. In nucleotides, the CDR3 is TGTGCCAGCAGCTTATCCGAGGCGGGAGATACGCAGTATTTT. Protein product: CASSLSEAGDTQYF.